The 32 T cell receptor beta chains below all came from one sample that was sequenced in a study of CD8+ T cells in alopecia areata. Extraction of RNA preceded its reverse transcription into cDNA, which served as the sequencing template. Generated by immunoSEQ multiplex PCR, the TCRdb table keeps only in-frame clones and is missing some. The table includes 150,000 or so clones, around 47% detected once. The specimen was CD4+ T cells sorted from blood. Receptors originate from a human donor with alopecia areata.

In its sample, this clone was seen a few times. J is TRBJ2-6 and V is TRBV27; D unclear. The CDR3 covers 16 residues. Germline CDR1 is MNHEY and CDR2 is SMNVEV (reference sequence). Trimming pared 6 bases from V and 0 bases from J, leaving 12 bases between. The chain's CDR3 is CASSQTRFSGANVLTF. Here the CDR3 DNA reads TGTGCCAGCAGCCAGACTCGATTCTCTGGGGCCAACGTCCTGACTTTC.

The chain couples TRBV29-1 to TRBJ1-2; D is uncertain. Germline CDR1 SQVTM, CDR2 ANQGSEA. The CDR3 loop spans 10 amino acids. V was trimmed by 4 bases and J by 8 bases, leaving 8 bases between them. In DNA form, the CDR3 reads TGCAGCGTTGTAGGCGGCGGCTACACCTTC. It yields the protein CSVVGGGYTF.

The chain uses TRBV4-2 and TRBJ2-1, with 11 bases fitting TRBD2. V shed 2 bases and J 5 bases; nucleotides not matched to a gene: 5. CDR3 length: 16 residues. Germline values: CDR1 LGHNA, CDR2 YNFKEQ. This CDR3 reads CASSQRGTSGHNEQFF. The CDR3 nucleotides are TGTGCCAGCAGCCAAAGGGGGACTAGCGGACACAATGAGCAGTTCTTC.

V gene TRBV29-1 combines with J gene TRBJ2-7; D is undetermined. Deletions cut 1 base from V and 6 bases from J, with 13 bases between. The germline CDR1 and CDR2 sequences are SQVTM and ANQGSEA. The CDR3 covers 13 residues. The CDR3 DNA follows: TGCAGCGTTGAAGTAGCTGTGGCCGCCGAGCAGTACTTC. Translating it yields CSVEVAVAAEQYF.

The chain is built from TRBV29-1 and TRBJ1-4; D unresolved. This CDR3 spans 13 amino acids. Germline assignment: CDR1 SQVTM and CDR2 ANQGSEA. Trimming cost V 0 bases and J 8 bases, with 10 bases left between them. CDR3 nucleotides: TGCAGCGTTGAAGAGTCAGGCAGAGAAAAACTGTTTTTT. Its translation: CSVEESGREKLFF.

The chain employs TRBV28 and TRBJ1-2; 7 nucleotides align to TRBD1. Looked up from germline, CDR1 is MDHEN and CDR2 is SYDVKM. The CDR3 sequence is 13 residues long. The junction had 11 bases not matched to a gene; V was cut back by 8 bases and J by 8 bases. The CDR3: CASEGGAVQGYTF. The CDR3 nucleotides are TGTGCCAGCGAAGGGGGCGCAGTACAAGGCTACACCTTC.

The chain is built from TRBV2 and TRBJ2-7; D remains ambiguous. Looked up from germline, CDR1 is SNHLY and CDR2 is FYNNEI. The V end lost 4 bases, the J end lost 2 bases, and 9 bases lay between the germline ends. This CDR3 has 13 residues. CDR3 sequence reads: CASSVNPTYEQYF. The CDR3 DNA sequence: TGTGCCAGCAGTGTCAATCCGACCTACGAGCAGTACTTC.

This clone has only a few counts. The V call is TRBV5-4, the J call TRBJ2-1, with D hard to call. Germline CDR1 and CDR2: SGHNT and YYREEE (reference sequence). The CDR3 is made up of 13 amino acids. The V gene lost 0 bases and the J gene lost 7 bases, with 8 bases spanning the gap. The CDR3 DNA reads TGTGCCAGCAGCTTGGGCCGGATAAATGAGCAGTTCTTC. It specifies CASSLGRINEQFF.

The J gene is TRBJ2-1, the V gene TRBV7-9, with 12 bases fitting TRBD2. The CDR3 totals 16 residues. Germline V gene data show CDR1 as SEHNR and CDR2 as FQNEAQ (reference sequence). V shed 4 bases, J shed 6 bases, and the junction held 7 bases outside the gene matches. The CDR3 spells CASSYASGRALNEQFF. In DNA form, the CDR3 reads TGTGCCAGCAGCTATGCTAGCGGGAGGGCCCTCAATGAGCAGTTCTTC.

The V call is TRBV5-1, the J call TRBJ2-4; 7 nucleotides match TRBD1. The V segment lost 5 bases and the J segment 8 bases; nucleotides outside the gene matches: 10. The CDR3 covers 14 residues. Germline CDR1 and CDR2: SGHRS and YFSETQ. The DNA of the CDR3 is TGCGCCAGCAGTACATCAAACCAGGGGGACATTCAGTACTTC. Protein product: CASSTSNQGDIQYF.

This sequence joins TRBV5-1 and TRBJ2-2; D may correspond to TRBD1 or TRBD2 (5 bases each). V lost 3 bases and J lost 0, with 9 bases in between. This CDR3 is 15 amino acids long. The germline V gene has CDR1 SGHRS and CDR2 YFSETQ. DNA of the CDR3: TGCGCCAGCAGCTGGGGACCGTCGAACACCGGGGAGCTGTTTTTT. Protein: CASSWGPSNTGELFF. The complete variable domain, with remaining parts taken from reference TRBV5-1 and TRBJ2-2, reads KAGVTQTPRYLIKTRGQQVTLSCSPISGHRSVSWYQQTPGQGLQFLFEYFSETQRNKGNFPGRFSGRQFSNSRSEMNVSTLELGDSALYLCASSWGPSNTGELFFGEGSRLTVL.

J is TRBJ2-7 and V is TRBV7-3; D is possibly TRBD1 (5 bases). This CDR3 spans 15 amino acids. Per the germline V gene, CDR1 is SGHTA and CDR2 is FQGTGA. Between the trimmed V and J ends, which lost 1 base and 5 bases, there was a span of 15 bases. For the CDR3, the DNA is TGTGCCAGCAGCTTAAACCCGTCAGGGCTGGACGAGCAGTACTTC. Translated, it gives CASSLNPSGLDEQYF.

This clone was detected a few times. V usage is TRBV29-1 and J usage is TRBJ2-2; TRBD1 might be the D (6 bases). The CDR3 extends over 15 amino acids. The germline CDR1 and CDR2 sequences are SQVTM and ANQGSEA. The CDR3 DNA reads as TGCGGGTCCTCGAAGGGGGTCGGGAACACCGGGGAGCTGTTTTTT. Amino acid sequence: CGSSKGVGNTGELFF.

The DNA of the CDR3 is TGCGCCAGCAGCTTGGATTCCTATGAGCAGTTCTTC. It translates to CASSLDSYEQFF. V usage is TRBV5-1 and J usage is TRBJ2-1; D is undetermined. This CDR3 is built from 12 residues. With 0 bases removed from V and 8 bases from J, the gap between germline ends came to 6 bases. CDR1 and CDR2 (germline): SGHRS, YFSETQ. Complete variable domain (other parts from reference TRBV5-1 and TRBJ2-1): KAGVTQTPRYLIKTRGQQVTLSCSPISGHRSVSWYQQTPGQGLQFLFEYFSETQRNKGNFPGRFSGRQFSNSRSEMNVSTLELGDSALYLCASSLDSYEQFFGPGTRLTVL.

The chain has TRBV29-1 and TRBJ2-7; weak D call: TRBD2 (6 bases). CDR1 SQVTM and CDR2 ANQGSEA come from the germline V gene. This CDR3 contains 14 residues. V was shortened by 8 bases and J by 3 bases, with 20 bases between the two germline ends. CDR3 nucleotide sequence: TGCAGCTTTGGGGACCGGGACGGGAGCTACGAGCAGTACTTC. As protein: CSFGDRDGSYEQYF.

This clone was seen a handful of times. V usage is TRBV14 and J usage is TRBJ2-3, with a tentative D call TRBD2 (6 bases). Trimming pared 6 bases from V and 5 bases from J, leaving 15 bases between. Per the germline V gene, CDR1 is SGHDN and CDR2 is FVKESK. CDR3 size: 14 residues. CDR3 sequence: CASSLGGAGDTQYF. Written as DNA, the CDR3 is TGTGCCAGCAGTCTGGGAGGCGCGGGAGATACGCAGTATTTT.

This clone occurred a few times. The CDR3 here is CASSLDGGSNTIYF. In DNA, the CDR3 is TGTGCCAGCAGCTTAGACGGCGGTTCAAACACCATATATTTT. The chain has TRBV7-9 and TRBJ1-3; D gene unclear. CDR1 is SEHNR and CDR2 is FQNEAQ in the germline V gene (reference sequence). There are 14 residues in the CDR3. Trimming removed 1 base from V and 6 bases from J, with 10 bases in between.

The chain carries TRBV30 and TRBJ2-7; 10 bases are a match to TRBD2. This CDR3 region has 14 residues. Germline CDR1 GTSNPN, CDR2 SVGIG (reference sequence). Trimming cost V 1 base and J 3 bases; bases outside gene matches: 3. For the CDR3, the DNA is TGTGCCTGGAGTGGGACTAGCGGATACTACGAGCAGTACTTC. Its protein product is CAWSGTSGYYEQYF.

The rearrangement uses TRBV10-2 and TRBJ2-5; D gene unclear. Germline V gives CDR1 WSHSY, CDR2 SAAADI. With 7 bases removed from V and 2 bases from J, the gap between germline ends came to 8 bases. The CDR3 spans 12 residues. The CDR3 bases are TGCGCCAGCATGTCGGAACAAGAGACCCAGTACTTC. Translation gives CASMSEQETQYF.

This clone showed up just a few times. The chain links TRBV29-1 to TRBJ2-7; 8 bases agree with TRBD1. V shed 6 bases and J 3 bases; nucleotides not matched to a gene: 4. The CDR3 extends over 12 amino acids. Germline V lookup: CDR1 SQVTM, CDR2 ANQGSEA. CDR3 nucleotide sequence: TGCAGCGTCGGGACAGGTAACTACGAGCAGTACTTC. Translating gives CSVGTGNYEQYF.

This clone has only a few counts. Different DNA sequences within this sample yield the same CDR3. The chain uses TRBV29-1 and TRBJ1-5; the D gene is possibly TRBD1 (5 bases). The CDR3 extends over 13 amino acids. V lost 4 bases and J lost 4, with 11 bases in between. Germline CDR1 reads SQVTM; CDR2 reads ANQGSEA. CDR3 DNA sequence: TGCAGCGTTGCGGGTGGGGGGAATCAGCCCCAGCATTTT. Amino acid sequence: CSVAGGGNQPQHF.

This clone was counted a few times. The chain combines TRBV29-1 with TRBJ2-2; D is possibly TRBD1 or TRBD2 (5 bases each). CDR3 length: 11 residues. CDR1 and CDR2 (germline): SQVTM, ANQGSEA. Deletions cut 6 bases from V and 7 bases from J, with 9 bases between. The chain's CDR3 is CSVGGGGELFF. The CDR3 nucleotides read TGCAGCGTCGGTGGGGGCGGGGAGCTGTTTTTT.

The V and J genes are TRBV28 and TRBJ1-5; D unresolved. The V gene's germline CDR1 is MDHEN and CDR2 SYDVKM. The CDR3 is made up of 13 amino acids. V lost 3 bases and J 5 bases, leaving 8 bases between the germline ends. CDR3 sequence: CASSFVVDQPQHF. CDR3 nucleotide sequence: TGTGCCAGCAGTTTTGTCGTGGATCAGCCCCAGCATTTT.

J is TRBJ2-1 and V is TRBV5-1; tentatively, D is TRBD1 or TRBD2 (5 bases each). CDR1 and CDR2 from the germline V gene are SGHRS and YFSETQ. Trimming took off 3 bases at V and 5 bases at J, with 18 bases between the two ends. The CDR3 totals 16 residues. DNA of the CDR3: TGCGCCAGCAGCTCCCTCCAGCGGACAATCAACAATGAGCAGTTCTTC. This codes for CASSSLQRTINNEQFF.

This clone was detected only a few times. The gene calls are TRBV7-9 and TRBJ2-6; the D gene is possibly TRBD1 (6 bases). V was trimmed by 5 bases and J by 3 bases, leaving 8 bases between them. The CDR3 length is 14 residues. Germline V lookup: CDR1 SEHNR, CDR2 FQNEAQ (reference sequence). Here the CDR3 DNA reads TGTGCCAGCAGCATCAGGGGTGGGGCCAACGTCCTGACTTTC. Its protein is CASSIRGGANVLTF.

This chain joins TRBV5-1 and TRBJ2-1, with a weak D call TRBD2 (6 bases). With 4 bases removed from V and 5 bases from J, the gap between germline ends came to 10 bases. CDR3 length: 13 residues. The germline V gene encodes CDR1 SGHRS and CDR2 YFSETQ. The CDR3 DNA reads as TGCGCCAGCAGCGGACGGGGGAACAATGAGCAGTTCTTC. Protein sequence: CASSGRGNNEQFF. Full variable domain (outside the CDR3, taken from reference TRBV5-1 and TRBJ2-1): KAGVTQTPRYLIKTRGQQVTLSCSPISGHRSVSWYQQTPGQGLQFLFEYFSETQRNKGNFPGRFSGRQFSNSRSEMNVSTLELGDSALYLCASSGRGNNEQFFGPGTRLTVL.

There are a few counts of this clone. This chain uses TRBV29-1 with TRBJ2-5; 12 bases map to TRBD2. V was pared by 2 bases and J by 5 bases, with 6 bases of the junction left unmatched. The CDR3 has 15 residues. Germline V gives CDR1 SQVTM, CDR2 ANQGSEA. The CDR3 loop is CSVESLAGGPETQYF. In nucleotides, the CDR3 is TGCAGCGTTGAATCTCTAGCGGGAGGGCCGGAGACCCAGTACTTC.

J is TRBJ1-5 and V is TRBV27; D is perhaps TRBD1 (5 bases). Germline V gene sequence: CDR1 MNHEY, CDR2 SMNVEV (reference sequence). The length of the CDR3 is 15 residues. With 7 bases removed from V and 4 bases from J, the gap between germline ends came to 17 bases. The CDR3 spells CASTTLGGLNQPQHF. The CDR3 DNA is TGTGCCAGCACCACGCTTGGGGGTCTTAATCAGCCCCAGCATTTT.

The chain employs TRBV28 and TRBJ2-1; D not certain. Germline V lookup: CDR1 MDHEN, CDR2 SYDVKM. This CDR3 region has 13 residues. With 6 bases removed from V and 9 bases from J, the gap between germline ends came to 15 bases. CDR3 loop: CASRFPLGFEQFF. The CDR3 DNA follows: TGTGCCAGCAGATTCCCCCTAGGGTTTGAGCAGTTCTTC.

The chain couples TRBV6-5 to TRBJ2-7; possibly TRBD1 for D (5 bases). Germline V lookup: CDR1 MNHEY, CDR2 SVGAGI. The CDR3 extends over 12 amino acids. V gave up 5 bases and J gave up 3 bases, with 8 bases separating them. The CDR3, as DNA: TGTGCCAGCAGTGCCCAGGGCTACGAGCAGTACTTC. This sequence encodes CASSAQGYEQYF.

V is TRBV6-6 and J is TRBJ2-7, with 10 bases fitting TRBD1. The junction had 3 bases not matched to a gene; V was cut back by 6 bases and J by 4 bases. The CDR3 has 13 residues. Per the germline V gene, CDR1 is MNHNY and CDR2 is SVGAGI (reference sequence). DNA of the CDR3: TGTGCCAGCAGCCGGGACAGGGGATACGAGCAGTACTTC. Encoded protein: CASSRDRGYEQYF.

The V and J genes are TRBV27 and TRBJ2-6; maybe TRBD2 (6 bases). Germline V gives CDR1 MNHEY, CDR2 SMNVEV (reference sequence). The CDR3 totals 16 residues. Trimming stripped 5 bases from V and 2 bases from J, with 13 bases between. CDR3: CASSPLRGAGANVLTF. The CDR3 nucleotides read TGTGCCAGCAGTCCCCTGCGGGGCGCTGGGGCCAACGTCCTGACTTTC.